The clone carrying this T cell receptor (beta chain) was detected once. Anyone with autoimmune disease history or systemic immunosuppression was excluded. Researchers took blood at baseline, on cycle 4 day 1, and on cycle 7 day 1. These data are taken from a study of OX40 agonist ivuxolimab in advanced cancers. Overall study context: At 82.7% male, the cohort had a mean age of approximately 60 years, ranging from roughly 20 to 90. The eligibility criteria allowed prior anti-PD-1, anti-PD-L1 or anti-CTLA-4 therapy, and around 38% had some.

Germline V CDR1 and CDR2: SGHKS, YYEKEE (reference sequence). Trimming at V came to 3 bases and at J to 3 bases, leaving 5 bases not matched to a gene. This CDR3 has 14 amino acids. The assay was immunoSEQ multiplex PCR, and TCRdb's table has in-frame clones only and misses some. This sample has 30,000 to 40,000 clones, with around 90% found just once. The sequencing here drew on CD4+ or CD8+ T cells sorted from blood, taken in a trial of the OX40 agonist ivuxolimab. The chain has TRBV5-5 and TRBJ1-1, with 7 bases lining up with TRBD1. The source of this sequence is an adult with an advanced solid tumor such as melanoma, head and neck, liver or kidney cancer. The CDR3 loop reads CASSYTQGYTEAFF. The CDR3 nucleotides read TGTGCCAGCAGCTATACACAGGGGTACACTGAAGCTTTCTTT.